Described below is a single TCR beta chain sequence and its context. The antigen is not known. The data originate from a study of T cells expressing NK-cell markers. Study at large: Sorted CD3+CD56+NKG2C+, CD3+CD56+NKG2C- and CD3+CD56-NKG2C+ T cells supplied TCR beta repertoires. HCMV serostatus: most of the eight sequenced donors positive, one negative.

This CDR3 has 15 residues. Germline V lookup: CDR1 MDHEN, CDR2 SYDVKM. TCRdb reprocessed the 5' RACE reads and keeps a single row for each CDR3 protein, giving no DNA. This listing includes 500,000 to 600,000 distinct CDR3 sequences. General study findings and limits: Each of 6 or 7 donors carried dominant NKG2C+ clonotypes accounting for about 1.0-7.5% of CD8+ T cells. Specificity for HCMV among expanded NKG2C+ T cell clones was not established.

The sample consisted of blood T cells: a sorted CD56 or NKG2C T cell subset, CD4+ or CD8+ T cells, or bulk PBMC T cells (not recorded which). This sequence was found in a man between 18 and 35 years old in good health. The V gene is TRBV28, the J gene TRBJ2-3; as DNA is missing, the TRBD1 call by TCRdb cannot be tested. CDR3 residues: CASRNTGPSTDTQYF.